The following is a T cell receptor beta chain sequence with its context. The antigen this receptor binds is unknown. Per-base quality was not reported, and no clone a single base away is much larger than it. The CDR1 and CDR2 encoded by the germline V gene are ENHRY and SYGVKD. V is pruned by 3 bases and J by 1 base, leaving 3 bases of the junction without a gene match. The CDR3 contains 15 residues, cysteine and phenylalanine counted. Here the CDR3 DNA is all that survives: 45 bases in frame from base 1. Interpreted using the paper, the time point label stands for: blood sample drawn before combined kidney and bone marrow transplant. Unstimulated Tregs (CD4+CD25+CD127-), CD4+ non-Tregs (CD4+CD25-), CD4 and CD8 cells were FACS-sorted from thawed PBMCs. Prior to Treg sorting, thawed PBMCs were rested overnight at 37 degrees C with roughly 200 IU/ml IL-2. The patients were several recipients of combined kidney and bone marrow transplants from the ITN036ST trial, and samples were available only from these trial subjects. Healthy control blood was processed to PBMCs by Ficoll density gradient and cryopreserved, and patient PBMCs were collected before and after transplant.

This sample was included in a study of Tregs in tolerant kidney transplant recipients (dated by TCRdb to the late 2010s). With regard to the full study: Transplants used related donors with nonmyeloablative bone marrow transplantation; mixed chimerism was transient in the human trials. Before combined kidney and bone marrow transplantation, this study identified donor-specific regulatory T cells using TCRbeta sequencing and then followed those same cells after transplant.

Study-wide conclusions, independent of this receptor: The study was constrained by small patient numbers, and validation of the findings is required in larger populations and under other immunosuppression protocols. The most biologically relevant and donor-specific TCRbeta repertoire appeared to be identified by expanding Tregs with activated donor B cells. Biological reproducibility was not directly addressed, though technical replication error appeared minimal. For some patients, the PCR primers changed as time went on, which meant samples from those patients could not be compared with one another at the nucleotide level. In tolerant patients, donor-specific Tregs expanded more than Tregs overall, which suggests antigen-driven rather than nonspecific expansion.

For TCRbeta CDR3 sequencing, genomic DNA was extracted from sorted cells using the QIAGEN DNeasy Blood and Tissue Kit. High-throughput TCRbeta CDR3 sequencing was carried out commercially through immunoSEQ, with PCR amplification with bias correction and internal controls included. Per the source publication's procedure: Unique productive TCRbeta sequences were defined by CDR3 nucleotide sequence where primers matched, otherwise by CDR3 amino acid sequence with Vbeta and Jbeta genes. To correct for sorting error, sequences found in more than one sorted population at a frequency ratio of 2:1 or less were discarded, and the remaining shared sequences were assigned to the population with the higher frequency. A sequence counted as donor-reactive if, in CFSE-low cells, the sequence had a frequency of at least 0.01% and was expanded at least 5-fold compared with unstimulated cells. Jensen-Shannon divergence calculated on the top 100 TCRbeta sequences ranked by frequency was used to measure repertoire divergence. For samples with multiple sequencing runs, sorting error was corrected in each run separately before the runs were combined. The table comes from immuneACCESS by way of TCRdb, which keeps in-frame sequences with V and J called. Part of the clones is missing from these tables; in studies checked, under half for an unresolved V gene and the rest for unknown reasons. The DNA gave D and trimming, while V, J and clone size come from that table. Recorded for this sample are about 64,000 clones; roughly 98% of them occurred a single time. The biggest ten clones account for around 0.34% of the sample.

The rearrangement joined TRBV10-3 to TRBJ2-5; 9 middle bases align to TRBD1. Sample: Tregs from blood, taken before the transplant. The receptor's source is a human donor who received a combined kidney and bone marrow transplant. The DNA reads TGTGCCATCAGTGATCTGGACAGGGGCCAAGAGACCCAGTACTTC. This sequence encodes CAISDLDRGQETQYF.